Sequencing of this TCR beta chain was carried out in a study of PD-1 blockade in classical Hodgkin lymphoma. Study as a whole: Patients were administered nivolumab (3 mg/kg intravenously) every 2 weeks.

This CDR3 has 15 amino acids. The ends were cut back, 3 bases at V and 8 bases at J, with 16 bases in the middle. Germline CDR1 SGHAT, CDR2 FQDESV (reference sequence). Regarding time point: cycle 4 day 1 (C4D1), after 5 to 7 weeks of nivolumab. All the patients suffered relapse after autologous stem cell transplantation, and brentuximab vedotin exposure differed. This clone has only one observation. The antigen is not known. The data were produced by immunoSEQ multiplex PCR, yet TCRdb's version contains in-frame clones alone and is incomplete. This sample has roughly 94,000 clones, with 93% found just once. Study-wide results and caveats: Researchers reported that CD4+ TCR diversity, though not CD8+, rose significantly by C4D1. The study reported lower baseline TCR diversity in newly diagnosed patients than in healthy donors.

The sequences come from peripheral blood mononuclear cells (PBMCs), collected before the fourth cycle of nivolumab. This TCR came from a human donor with classical Hodgkin lymphoma. The chain carries TRBV11-1 and TRBJ1-4, with D possibly being TRBD1 (5 bases). CDR3: CASSLVGGGEEKLFF. The CDR3 coding sequence is TGTGCCAGCAGCTTGGTCGGCGGGGGAGAGGAAAAACTGTTTTTT. Full variable domain (remainder filled in from reference TRBV11-1 and TRBJ1-4): EAEVAQSPRYKITEKSQAVAFWCDPISGHATLYWYRQILGQGPELLVQFQDESVVDDSQLPKDRFSAERLKGVDSTLKIQPAELGDSAMYLCASSLVGGGEEKLFFGSGTQLSVL.